This T cell receptor (beta chain) comes out of a study of a mutant IDH1 vaccine in newly diagnosed glioma. At the level of the study: Every participant had undergone radiotherapy, temozolomide, or both before, and most underwent both.

Germline values: CDR1 LNHDA, CDR2 SQIVND (reference sequence). This CDR3 region has 17 residues. Trimming took off 3 bases at V and 7 bases at J, with 22 bases between the two ends. In its sample, this clone was seen once. Its antigen is unidentified. Documented time point: week 47, end of study. Doses of 300 ug of mutant IDH1 20-mer peptide were given with topical imiquimod. The table came from immunoSEQ multiplex PCR; TCRdb's copy has only in-frame clones and leaves some out. There are around 50,000 clones in the sample; about four fifths occur only once, and 4.3% lies in the top ten. The source is a woman aged 25 to 39 with glioma. Some clones in this sample may be carry-over from other donors' samples. The rearrangement links TRBV19 to TRBJ1-3; D might be TRBD1 (6 bases). Sample: PBMCs, taken from a glioma patient whose treatment included an IDH1 peptide vaccine. The CDR3: CASSIPDRPRQRNTIYF. The CDR3 nucleotides are TGTGCCAGTAGTATCCCGGACAGACCACGACAGAGGAACACCATATATTTT.